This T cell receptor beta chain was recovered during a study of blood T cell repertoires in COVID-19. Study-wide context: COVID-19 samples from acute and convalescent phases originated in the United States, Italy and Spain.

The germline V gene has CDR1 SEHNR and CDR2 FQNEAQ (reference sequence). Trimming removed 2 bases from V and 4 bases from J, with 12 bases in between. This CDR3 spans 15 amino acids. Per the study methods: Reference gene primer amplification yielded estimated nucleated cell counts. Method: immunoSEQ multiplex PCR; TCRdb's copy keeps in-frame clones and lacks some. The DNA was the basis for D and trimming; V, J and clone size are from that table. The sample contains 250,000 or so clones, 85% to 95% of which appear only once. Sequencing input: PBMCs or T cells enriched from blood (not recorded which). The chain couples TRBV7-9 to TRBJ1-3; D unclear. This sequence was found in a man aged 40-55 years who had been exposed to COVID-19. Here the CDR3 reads CASSLLTPSGNTIYF. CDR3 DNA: TGTGCCAGCAGCTTACTAACTCCGTCAGGAAACACCATATATTTT.